The 6 T cell receptor beta chains below come from one sample, sequenced in a study of CD8 T cells in ankylosing spondylitis (dated by TCRdb to the late 2010s). Library prep was done by 5' RACE. Sequencing was carried out with an Illumina HiSeq 2500. In TCRdb, the public reads were trimmed at Q25 with fastp and aligned with MiXCR, with productive beta chains retained. Each entry merges the rows of one CDR3 protein and shows their most common DNA and genes. The sample table shows 200,000 to 250,000 distinct CDR3 sequences, and roughly a tenth are seen once. The ten largest clonotypes hold 6% to 7.5% of the sample. Sample: blood, either unsorted or a sorted T cell fraction (not recorded which). These receptors were obtained from a male donor with ankylosing spondylitis or in good health (not recorded which).

At least ten counts were recorded for this clonotype. V gene TRBV12-3 or TRBV12-4 combines with J gene TRBJ2-2, with a tentative D call TRBD2 (6 bases). The length of the CDR3 is 16 residues. V was shortened by 1 base and J by 3 bases, with 12 bases between the two germline ends. The CDR3 bases are TGTGCCAGCAGTTTAGGCGGTGGGGGGTACACCGGGGAGCTGTTTTTT. It codes for CASSLGGGGYTGELFF.

Many counts were recorded for this clonotype. This chain uses TRBV5-1 with TRBJ2-2; the D call may be TRBD1 or TRBD2 (6 bases each). The CDR3 is 18 residues long. Trimming stripped 2 bases from V and 4 bases from J, with 21 bases between. Looked up from germline, CDR1 is SGHRS and CDR2 is YFSETQ. In DNA form, the CDR3 reads TGCGCCAGCAGCTTCGAACACACCGGGGGCCTACTCACCGGGGAGCTGTTTTTT. It translates to CASSFEHTGGLLTGELFF.

This clonotype has a count of ten or more. The chain has TRBV29-1 and TRBJ2-1, with D perhaps TRBD1 (5 bases). The germline CDR1 and CDR2 sequences are SQVTM and ANQGSEA. Trimming took off 5 bases at V and 6 bases at J, with 17 bases between the two ends. The CDR3 runs 14 residues. The DNA of the CDR3 is TGCAGCGTTTGGCGGCAGGGTAGTATCAATGAGCAGTTCTTC. Encoded protein: CSVWRQGSINEQFF.

The V gene is TRBV5-1, the J gene TRBJ2-5; 11 nucleotides match TRBD2. CDR1 is SGHRS and CDR2 is YFSETQ in the germline V gene. The CDR3 is 16 amino acids. With V trimmed by 0 bases and J by 2 bases, 3 bases remained unmatched. The CDR3 spells CASSLAGTSGQETQYF. CDR3 nucleotides: TGCGCCAGCAGCTTGGCCGGGACTAGCGGTCAAGAGACCCAGTACTTC.

This clonotype was found many times. V is TRBV12-3 or TRBV12-4 and J is TRBJ1-2, with 8 bases lining up with TRBD1. V gave up 6 bases and J gave up 3 bases; unmatched junction bases: 9. This CDR3 is 15 amino acids long. The CDR3 reads CASSPPGQAYYGYTF. The CDR3 region has the DNA TGTGCCAGCAGCCCACCGGGACAGGCCTACTATGGCTACACCTTC.

This clonotype showed up many times. The rearrangement links TRBV7-8 to TRBJ2-3; D not certain. Trimming removed 3 bases from V and 4 bases from J, with 5 bases in between. The CDR3 runs to 12 residues. CDR1 is SGHVS and CDR2 is FQNEAQ in the germline V gene. CDR3 nucleotides: TGTGCCAGCAGCTTCTCCGCAGATACGCAGTATTTT. It is translated as CASSFSADTQYF.